This T cell receptor beta chain derives from a study of blood T cells in healthy people across ages. Sample-barcoded 5' priming and a J-beta primer mix drove a second PCR of roughly 7 to 11 cycles. TCRdb re-analysed the 5' RACE reads in MiXCR, keeping a single row per CDR3 protein. Of approximately 780,000 distinct CDR3 sequences in the sample, roughly 26% were seen once. This CDR3 comprises 14 residues. V lost 2 bases, J lost 0 bases, and 7 bases lay in between. Study results and caveats: The study found more naive CD4+ cells and higher diversity in long-lived than aged donors.

This clonotype was picked up a small number of times. The antigen is undetermined. The same data also contributed to another study, on T cells of mothers and their children.

The chain carries TRBV12-3 or TRBV12-4 and TRBJ2-5; D is uncertain. Material: blood. The receptor was isolated from a boy aged 5 to 17 in good health. CDR3 protein: CASSLQAYQETQYF. CDR3 coding DNA: TGTGCCAGCAGTTTACAGGCGTACCAAGAGACCCAGTACTTC.